These 15 T cell receptor beta chains share one sample of origin, sequenced in a study of blood T cells in healthy people across ages. It was with a sample-barcoded 5' primer and a J-beta primer mix that a second PCR of roughly 7 to 12 cycles was run. Each CDR3 protein gets one entry after TCRdb re-called the 5' RACE reads with MiXCR. Found here are just under 900,000 distinct CDR3 sequences, 29% of them singletons; the top ten hold approximately 15%. The material sequenced was blood. The receptors here all came from a woman of 80 years or more in good health.

As concerns this clonotype: One end of the junction varies from germline; a read error may be responsible. This rearrangement joins TRBV15 to TRBJ2-3, with D possibly being TRBD1 (5 bases). CDR1 LNHNV and CDR2 YYDKDF come from the germline V gene (reference sequence). The CDR3 extends over 12 amino acids. The DNA of the CDR3 is TGTGCCACCAGCAGAAACACAGGTACGCAGTATTTT. Translating gives CATSRNTGTQYF.

The chain is built from TRBV20-1 and TRBJ2-3, with D perhaps TRBD2 (5 bases). CDR1 is DFQATT and CDR2 is SNEGSKA in the germline V gene (reference sequence). There are 16 residues in the CDR3. Trimming took off 0 bases at V and 0 bases at J, with 13 bases between the two ends. This CDR3 is CSARDRTWQSTDTQYF. In DNA, the CDR3 is TGCAGTGCTAGAGATCGGACTTGGCAAAGCACAGATACGCAGTATTTT.

This clonotype was detected a few times. In DNA, the CDR3 is TGCGCCAGCAGCTTGGATCGGACAGGGGGCAAAGGCTACACCTTC. As protein: CASSLDRTGGKGYTF. The V and J genes are TRBV5-1 and TRBJ1-2; TRBD1 matches 11 bases. The length of the CDR3 is 15 residues. The V segment lost 0 bases and the J segment 8 bases; nucleotides outside the gene matches: 6. The germline gives CDR1 SGHRS, CDR2 YFSETQ. The full variable domain, with the rest looked up from reference TRBV5-1 and TRBJ1-2, is KAGVTQTPRYLIKTRGQQVTLSCSPISGHRSVSWYQQTPGQGLQFLFEYFSETQRNKGNFPGRFSGRQFSNSRSEMNVSTLELGDSALYLCASSLDRTGGKGYTFGSGTRLTVV.

This clonotype has ten or more counts. V gene TRBV6-5 combines with J gene TRBJ2-7; TRBD1 aligns across 7 bases. This CDR3 has 16 residues. V shed 5 bases, J shed 5 bases, and the junction held 15 bases outside the gene matches. Germline CDR1 MNHEY, CDR2 SVGAGI. The CDR3 loop is CASSPRGRGTLHEQYF. Written as DNA, the CDR3 is TGTGCCAGCAGTCCTCGAGGCAGGGGGACCCTCCACGAGCAGTACTTC.

Comment on this clonotype: A clone one base away is much larger, so this may be a read error. The genes are TRBV4-3 and TRBJ2-4; 8 nucleotides agree with TRBD1. The J segment lost 13 bases and the V segment lost 3 bases, leaving 14 bases of the junction unmatched. Germline V gene lookup returns CDR1 LGHNA and CDR2 YSLEER. This CDR3 has 15 amino acids. CDR3 amino acids: CASSHGSGGTNEQYF. DNA for the CDR3: TGCGCCAGCAGCCACGGGTCAGGGGGCACGAATGAGCAGTACTTC.

V gene TRBV4-3 combines with J gene TRBJ1-6; D is unclear. The CDR3 totals 16 residues. Germline CDR1 and CDR2: LGHNA and YSLEER. With 0 bases removed from V and 9 bases from J, the gap between germline ends came to 15 bases. CDR3 nucleotide sequence: TGCGCCAGCAGCCAAGATAAGGGAATAAGCGGTTCACCCCTCCACTTT. As protein: CASSQDKGISGSPLHF.

This clonotype was counted many times. This rearrangement joins TRBV29-1 to TRBJ2-7, with TRBD2 as a possible D gene (5 bases). CDR1 is SQVTM, CDR2 ANQGSEA, per germline. This CDR3 region has 14 residues. Trimming shortened V by 5 bases and J by 1 base, and 15 bases separated the two germline ends. CDR3 residues: CSVSEGYGSYEQYF. CDR3 sequence (DNA): TGCAGCGTTAGTGAGGGCTATGGGTCCTACGAGCAGTACTTC.

Turning to this clonotype: At one end the junction does not follow the germline gene, possibly because of a read error. The gene calls are TRBV12-3 or TRBV12-4 and TRBJ2-3; TRBD1 agrees at 8 bases. The CDR3 covers 16 residues. The CDR3 DNA follows: TGTGCCAGCAGTCTAGGACAGGGACGAAGCACAGATGCGCAGTATTTT. The encoded protein is CASSLGQGRSTDAQYF.

With regard to this clonotype: This may arise from a read error, as a much more abundant clone is one base away. The J gene is TRBJ2-4, the V gene TRBV20-1; TRBD2 matches 7 bases. In germline, CDR1 is DFQATT, CDR2 SNEGSKA (reference sequence). The CDR3 covers 13 residues. The V gene end was trimmed by 5 bases and the J gene end by 13 bases; junction bases not matched to a gene: 14. The chain's CDR3 is CSASGRATNEQYF. CDR3 nucleotides: TGCAGTGCTTCAGGGAGGGCGACCAATGAGCAGTACTTC.

The rearrangement links TRBV6-5 to TRBJ2-7, with TRBD1 matching over 7 bases. V shed 8 bases, J shed 0 bases, and the junction held 7 bases outside the gene matches. This CDR3 comprises 14 residues. Germline V gene sequence: CDR1 MNHEY, CDR2 SVGAGI. The CDR3 region is CASPWTGHSYEQYF. CDR3 bases: TGTGCCAGCCCCTGGACAGGACACTCCTACGAGCAGTACTTC.

This chain joins TRBV5-1 and TRBJ2-1; the D gene could be TRBD1 or TRBD2 (5 bases each). Trimming stripped 0 bases from V and 7 bases from J, with 20 bases between. The CDR3 has 17 amino acids. The germline V gene has CDR1 SGHRS and CDR2 YFSETQ. This chain's CDR3 is CASSLAGAGILGNEQFF. The DNA of the CDR3 is TGCGCCAGCAGCTTGGCCGGGGCAGGGATCCTAGGAAATGAGCAGTTCTTC.

This chain connects TRBV11-2 to TRBJ2-4, with a weak D call TRBD2 (5 bases). CDR3 size: 15 residues. Per the germline V gene, CDR1 is SGHAT and CDR2 is FQNNGV. The V end lost 5 bases, the J end lost 13 bases, and 24 bases lay between the germline ends. CDR3 protein: CASSNRHGYHWEQYF. The CDR3, as DNA: TGTGCCAGCAGCAATCGACACGGCTACCACTGGGAGCAGTACTTC.

Ten or more counts support this clonotype. The V call is TRBV30, the J call TRBJ2-5, with unresolved D. V was pared by 6 bases and J by 0 bases, with 8 bases between. Germline CDR1 is GTSNPN and CDR2 is SVGIG (reference sequence). This CDR3 has 12 residues. The CDR3 DNA reads as TGTGCCTGTGGCACAGACCAAGAGACCCAGTACTTC. Translating gives CACGTDQETQYF. The entire variable domain, with the rest obtained from reference TRBV30 and TRBJ2-5, is as follows: SQTIHQWPATLVQPVGSPLSLECTVEGTSNPNLYWYRQAAGRGLQLLFYSVGIGQISSEVPQNLSASRPQDRQFILSSKKLLLSDSGFYLCACGTDQETQYFGPGTRLLVL.

This clonotype was counted ten times or more. The chain uses TRBV30 and TRBJ1-5; unclear D gene. V was cut by 0 bases and J by 2 bases, with 5 bases left in between. CDR3 length: 13 residues. CDR1 and CDR2 from the germline V gene are GTSNPN and SVGIG (reference sequence). CDR3 in DNA: TGTGCCTGGAGTGTAACCGGCAATCAGCCCCAGCATTTT. This sequence encodes CAWSVTGNQPQHF.

There are many counts of this clonotype. This chain connects TRBV7-9 to TRBJ2-7, with 9 bases lining up with TRBD2. V lost 5 bases to trimming and J lost 4 bases; unmatched junction nucleotides: 9. Germline lookup yields CDR1 SEHNR and CDR2 FQNEAQ (reference sequence). The CDR3 spans 15 residues. The CDR3 reads CASSRGGAAEYEQYF. The DNA for the CDR3 is TGTGCCAGCAGCCGCGGGGGGGCGGCAGAATACGAGCAGTACTTC. The variable domain in full, with the rest retrieved from reference TRBV7-9 and TRBJ2-7, is DTGVSQNPRHKITKRGQNVTFRCDPISEHNRLYWYRQTLGQGPEFLTYFQNEAQLEKSRLLSDRFSAERPKGSFSTLEIQRTEQGDSAMYLCASSRGGAAEYEQYFGPGTRLTVT.